The 8 T cell receptor beta chains in this list originate from one sample, sequenced in a study of T cells after yellow fever vaccination. TCRdb called the 5' RACE reads again in MiXCR, with one record for every CDR3 protein. The sample consists of some 300,000 distinct CDR3 sequences, under 9% of them appearing once. The source was CD4+ T cells sorted from PBMCs, collected 5 days after the yellow fever booster vaccination. The origin of the receptors is a man aged 18 to 35 who received the YFV17D yellow fever vaccine.

This clonotype was found a few times. V gene TRBV7-7 combines with J gene TRBJ2-5; 14 positions agree with TRBD2. The CDR3 spans 18 residues. V gave up 1 base and J gave up 5 bases; unmatched junction bases: 9. The germline V gene encodes CDR1 SSHAT and CDR2 FNYEAQ (reference sequence). CDR3 protein: CASSLDPRLAGGIETQYF. Here the CDR3 DNA reads TGTGCCAGCAGCTTAGACCCCCGACTAGCGGGGGGGATCGAGACCCAGTACTTC.

V usage is TRBV19 and J usage is TRBJ1-5; D not certain. From germline, CDR1 is LNHDA and CDR2 SQIVND (reference sequence). The length of the CDR3 is 11 residues. Trimming took off 5 bases at V and 12 bases at J, with 11 bases between the two ends. CDR3 bases: TGTGCCAGTAGTGAAGGACTGCTCCAGCATTTT. Its protein product is CASSEGLLQHF. The variable domain in full, completed from reference TRBV19 and TRBJ1-5, reads DGGITQSPKYLFRKEGQNVTLSCEQNLNHDAMYWYRQDPGQGLRLIYYSQIVNDFQKGDIAEGYSVSREKKESFPLTVTSAQKNPTAFYLCASSEGLLQHFGDGTRLSIL.

V usage is TRBV4-2 and J usage is TRBJ1-2; unclear D gene. Germline CDR1 is LGHNA and CDR2 is YNFKEQ. The CDR3 consists of 12 residues. V dropped 0 bases and J dropped 13 bases, with 12 bases sitting between them. The CDR3 DNA reads as TGTGCCAGCAGCCAAGATGGCAGGTCCCGCACCTTC. Protein product: CASSQDGRSRTF.

This clonotype turned up a few times. The V and J genes are TRBV7-9 and TRBJ1-2; D perhaps matches TRBD1 (5 bases). V lost 1 base and J lost 8, with 8 bases in between. Germline CDR1 is SEHNR and CDR2 is FQNEAQ (reference sequence). The CDR3 is 12 residues long. CDR3 sequence reads: CASSLDRTGYTF. CDR3 DNA sequence: TGTGCCAGCAGCTTAGACAGGACCGGCTACACCTTC.

The chain carries TRBV20-1 and TRBJ2-3; D is ambiguous. V shed 5 bases and J shed 0 bases, with 15 bases lying between them. Per germline, CDR1 DFQATT and CDR2 SNEGSKA (reference sequence). The CDR3 consists of 15 residues. The CDR3 bases are TGCAGTGCTGCTCATAGTAGGTCGAGCACAGATACGCAGTATTTT. Amino acids: CSAAHSRSSTDTQYF.

This clonotype occurred a few times. The J gene is TRBJ2-3, the V gene TRBV10-3; no clear D. V gave up 2 bases and J gave up 2 bases, with 5 bases separating them. Germline V gives CDR1 ENHRY, CDR2 SYGVKD. This CDR3 region has 13 residues. Here the CDR3 reads CAISEGLTDTQYF. The CDR3 DNA sequence: TGTGCCATCAGTGAGGGCCTCACAGATACGCAGTATTTT.

The rearrangement uses TRBV2 and TRBJ1-2; D is undetermined. Germline V lookup: CDR1 SNHLY, CDR2 FYNNEI. The CDR3 consists of 14 residues. The V end lost 8 bases, the J end lost 2 bases, and 15 bases lay between the germline ends. CDR3 in amino acids: CASLMWFRNYGYTF. The CDR3 nucleotides read TGTGCCAGCCTCATGTGGTTTCGAAACTATGGCTACACCTTC.

The V and J genes are TRBV4-1 and TRBJ2-1; 8 nucleotides match TRBD2. Losses at the gene ends were 1 base for V and 12 bases for J; bases not matched to a gene: 5. The CDR3 is 13 residues long. In germline, CDR1 is MGHRA, CDR2 YSYEKL. CDR3 bases: TGCGCCAGCAGCCAAGCGGGGGGGCTTCGGCAGTTCTTC. Residues: CASSQAGGLRQFF.